This T cell receptor (beta chain) is drawn from a study of vaccination and CD4 T cells after COVID-19. Study conclusions and caveats: Only relatively few convalescent patients were studied, and early post-infection timepoints were not analyzed. Spike mono-reactivity held for 304 of 307 vaccine-specific clones in convalescent patients.

The study sequenced cultured CD4+ T cell DNA using the Oncomine TCR Beta short-read assay. Investigators isolated genomic DNA from cultured CD4+ T cells. TCRdb reanalysed the PCR reads using MiXCR and keeps one entry per CDR3 protein. The sample lists approximately 9,300 distinct CDR3 sequences, approximately 40% seen once, with approximately 16% in the top ten. On this clonotype: Its antigen remains unidentified.

Treatment in this sample: 10-day PBMC culture with coronavirus spike peptide pools or control peptides (ViraFEST assay). When roughly 9 days of culture had elapsed, CD4+ T cells were isolated by negative selection. The CDR3 extends over 11 amino acids. V dropped 1 base and J dropped 10 bases, with 10 bases sitting between them. Looked up from germline, CDR1 is DFQATT and CDR2 is SNEGSKA (reference sequence). The source is a human donor who had recovered from COVID-19. J is TRBJ1-1 and V is TRBV20-1; D gene uncertain. Sequencing was done on a sample of CD4+ T cells from blood, cultured in vitro. The DNA for the CDR3 is TGCAGTGCTAGAGGAGTAAGTGGAGCTTTCTTT. Amino acids: CSARGVSGAFF.